A single sample is the source of the 9 T cell receptor beta chains below, sequenced in a study of CD8+CD57+ T cells in acquired aplastic anemia. Sequencing involved patients with CD8+CD57+ cell expansion previously shown by flow cytometry. For CDR3 and TCR beta VDJ profiling, genomic DNA was the template used. TCRdb reprocessed the reads with MiXCR, giving one entry per CDR3 protein. Of under 350,000 distinct CDR3 sequences listed, under 65% are singletons. Input material: sorted CD4+, CD8+, or CD8+CD57+ T cells (not recorded which) from PBMCs. Source of these receptors: a human donor with aplastic anemia.

On this clonotype itself: A much larger clone lies a single base off, so this may be a read error. The V and J genes are TRBV27 and TRBJ1-1, with a tentative D call TRBD1 (6 bases). The CDR3 extends over 15 amino acids. Per germline, CDR1 MNHEY and CDR2 SMNVEV (reference sequence). V dropped 1 base and J dropped 4 bases, with 13 bases sitting between them. CDR3 DNA: TGTGCCAGCAGTTTATTGGGGACACCGAGCACTGAAGCTTTCTTT. Translated, it gives CASSLLGTPSTEAFF.

This clonotype was seen at least ten times. The chain is built from TRBV5-8 and TRBJ1-5; a possible D gene is TRBD1 (5 bases). V lost 3 bases and J lost 2, with 18 bases in between. Germline V gene sequence: CDR1 SGHTS, CDR2 YDEGEE. The CDR3 has 17 amino acids. Here the CDR3 DNA reads TGTGCCAGCAGCTCCCGGTCGGGGGGAGGGGGCAATCAGCCCCAGCATTTT. Residues: CASSSRSGGGGNQPQHF.

This clonotype was found many times. The chain links TRBV5-1 to TRBJ2-5, with 8 bases identical to TRBD2. V trimming: 1 base; J trimming: 5 bases; junction bases outside the gene matches: 10. The germline CDR1 and CDR2 sequences are SGHRS and YFSETQ. This CDR3 is 16 amino acids long. This CDR3 reads CASSLLTGGPWETQYF. The CDR3 coding sequence is TGCGCCAGCAGCTTGCTAACGGGGGGGCCCTGGGAGACCCAGTACTTC.

This clonotype has at least ten counts. This sequence joins TRBV12-3 or TRBV12-4 and TRBJ1-2; D is ambiguous. The CDR3 totals 12 residues. V lost 5 bases, J lost 8 bases, and 12 bases lay in between. This CDR3 is CASSPYLTGYTF. The CDR3 DNA is TGTGCCAGCAGTCCATATCTCACGGGCTACACCTTC.

This chain connects TRBV12-3 or TRBV12-4 to TRBJ2-7, with D uncertain. CDR3 length: 13 amino acids. V lost 5 bases and J lost 3, with 11 bases in between. As DNA, the CDR3 is TGTGCCAGCAGTCCCTCATCTATCTACGAGCAGTACTTC. This codes for CASSPSSIYEQYF.

This clonotype was seen many times. This sequence joins TRBV7-2 and TRBJ2-1, with unresolved D. This CDR3 comprises 15 residues. CDR1 is SGHTA and CDR2 is FQGNSA in the germline V gene. V lost 4 bases and J lost 10, with 20 bases in between. The chain's CDR3 is CASSYLSLGRGEQFF. The CDR3 bases are TGTGCCAGCAGCTATCTATCCCTGGGTAGAGGCGAGCAGTTCTTC. The whole variable domain, remainder taken from reference TRBV7-2 and TRBJ2-1, is GAGVSQSPSNKVTEKGKDVELRCDPISGHTALYWYRQSLGQGLEFLIYFQGNSAPDKSGLPSDRFSAERTGGSVSTLTIQRTQQEDSAVYLCASSYLSLGRGEQFFGPGTRLTVL.

The V and J genes are TRBV6-1 and TRBJ2-5; unclear D gene. The V gene's germline CDR1 is MNHNS and CDR2 SASEGT. V lost 3 bases, J lost 2 bases, and 13 bases lay in between. CDR3 length: 15 amino acids. As DNA, the CDR3 is TGTGCCAGCAGTGACTATGTGGCGGCTCAAGAGACCCAGTACTTC. Residues: CASSDYVAAQETQYF.

The chain employs TRBV7-9 and TRBJ1-6, with D possibly matching TRBD1 (5 bases). CDR3 size: 17 residues. Germline CDR1 is SEHNR and CDR2 is FQNEAQ (reference sequence). V lost 5 bases, J lost 3 bases, and 17 bases lay in between. The CDR3 protein is CASSPRGGSVYNSPLHF. CDR3 nucleotide sequence: TGTGCCAGCAGCCCCCGGGGGGGATCCGTCTATAATTCACCCCTCCACTTT.

This clonotype was observed a few times. A clone one base away is much larger, so this may be a read error. The V gene is TRBV19, the J gene TRBJ2-7; 8 bases match TRBD1. Germline CDR1 LNHDA, CDR2 SQIVND (reference sequence). V was pared by 4 bases and J by 4 bases, with 9 bases of the junction left unmatched. The CDR3 extends over 15 amino acids. The CDR3 is CASSTRWTGSYEQYF. CDR3 sequence (DNA): TGTGCCAGTAGTACACGATGGACAGGGTCTTACGAGCAGTACTTC.